The subject of this entry is one T cell receptor beta chain. Its specificity is not known. This sample is drawn from a study of long-term antiretroviral therapy in people with HIV. Study results and limitations: Pre-ART-expanded clones dominated the repertoire at all time points. Blood obtained between the mid-2000s and the late 2010s may reflect older ART regimens.

Survey-level resolution applied to immunoSEQ assay v3.0. Clones were sequenced by immunoSEQ multiplex PCR, and TCRdb holds only the in-frame ones, with some missing. The sample gives 25,000 to 30,000 clones, 86% of which show up once; approximately 4.8% is in the top ten. The source material was unsorted PBMCs, sampled 0.8 years after starting antiretroviral therapy. The TCR comes from a woman in her 30s with HIV.

This CDR3 is CASSHRVGEQFF. CDR3 nucleotides: TGTGCCAGCTCACACAGGGTTGGTGAGCAGTTCTTC. The chain recombines TRBV18 with TRBJ2-1; D might be TRBD1 (6 bases). In germline, CDR1 is KGHSH, CDR2 LQKENI. V lost 4 bases to trimming and J lost 9 bases, with 10 bases between them. The CDR3 consists of 12 residues.